A selection of T cell receptor beta chains follows, all from one sample in a study of blood T cell repertoires in COVID-19. TCRdb's table, derived via immunoSEQ multiplex PCR, lists solely in-frame clones and lacks some. The sample has over 100,000 clones; approximately 85% are singletons. The sequenced sample was peripheral blood. The receptors derive from a man at least 80 years old with acute or convalescent COVID-19. Both conserved end residues are trimmed from each CDR3. The order of the fields is V gene, J gene, CDR3 protein.

>TRBV5-1|TRBJ2-3
ASSRTGSTDTQY
>TRBV3-1/TRBV3-2|TRBJ2-7
ASSQASVRGYEQY
>TRBV4-2|TRBJ2-5
ASSQFSEETQY
>TRBV19|TRBJ2-2
ASRRGGAGGELF
>TRBV19|TRBJ1-2
ASSPYGYYGYT
>TRBV27|TRBJ1-1
ASSLTQDSNTEAF
>TRBV11-2|TRBJ2-3
ASSRAQGPDTQY
>TRBV28|TRBJ1-2
ASLRDTHNYGYT
>TRBV6-2/TRBV6-3|TRBJ2-1
ASSSYRGDEQF
>TRBV27|TRBJ1-1
ASSLQGDTEAF
>TRBV19|TRBJ2-6
ASRRQVFGANVLT
>TRBV7-8|TRBJ1-3
ASSLVERGVTLRNTIY
>TRBV5-1|TRBJ2-2
ASKLAGTGELF
>TRBV7-3|TRBJ1-1
ASSPGGEEAF
>TRBV18|TRBJ1-1
ASSPGQGNTEAF
>TRBV5-8|TRBJ1-3
ASSPRQISGNTIY
>TRBV5-4|TRBJ1-1
ASSLNGGVNTEAF
>TRBV11-2|TRBJ2-5
ASSTGIKETQY
>TRBV5-1|TRBJ2-5
ASSLLGPQETQY
>TRBV18|TRBJ2-1
ASSPPVSGGTYNEQF
>TRBV19|TRBJ2-7
ASSLLTGSSYEQY
>TRBV6-4|TRBJ2-2
ASSPTRNTGELF
>TRBV6-5|TRBJ2-1
ASSYAGGYEQF
>TRBV5-8|TRBJ1-3
ASSRGLSGNTIY
>TRBV19|TRBJ2-6
ASSIGQGASSGANVLT
>TRBV5-1|TRBJ1-6
ASSLGQKNSPLH